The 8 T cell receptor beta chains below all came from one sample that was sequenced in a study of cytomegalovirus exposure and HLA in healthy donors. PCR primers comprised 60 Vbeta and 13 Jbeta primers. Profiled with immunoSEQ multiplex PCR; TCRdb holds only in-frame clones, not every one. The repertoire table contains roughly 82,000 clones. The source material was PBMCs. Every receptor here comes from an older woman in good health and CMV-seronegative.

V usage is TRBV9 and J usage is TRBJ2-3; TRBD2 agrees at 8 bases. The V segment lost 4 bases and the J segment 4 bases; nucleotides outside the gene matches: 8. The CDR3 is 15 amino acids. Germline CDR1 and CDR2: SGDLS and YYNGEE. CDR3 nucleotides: TGTGCCAGCAGCACCTTTCTAGCGGGCTCAGATACGCAGTATTTT. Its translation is CASSTFLAGSDTQYF. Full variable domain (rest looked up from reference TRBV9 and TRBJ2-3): DSGVTQTPKHLITATGQRVTLRCSPRSGDLSVYWYQQSLDQGLQFLIQYYNGEERAKGNILERFSAQQFPDLHSELNLSSLELGDSALYFCASSTFLAGSDTQYFGPGTRLTVL.

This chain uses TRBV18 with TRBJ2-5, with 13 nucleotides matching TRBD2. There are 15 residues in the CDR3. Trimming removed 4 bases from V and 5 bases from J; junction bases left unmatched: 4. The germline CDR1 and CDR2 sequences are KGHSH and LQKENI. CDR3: CASSRSTSGRETQYF. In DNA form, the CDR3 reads TGTGCCAGCTCACGCTCGACTAGCGGGAGGGAGACCCAGTACTTC.

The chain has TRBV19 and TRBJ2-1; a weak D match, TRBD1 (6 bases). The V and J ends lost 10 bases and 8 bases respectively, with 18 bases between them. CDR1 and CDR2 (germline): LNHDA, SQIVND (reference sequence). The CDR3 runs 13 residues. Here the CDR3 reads CATIDFPGDEQFF. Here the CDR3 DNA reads TGTGCCACTATAGATTTCCCAGGGGATGAGCAGTTCTTC.

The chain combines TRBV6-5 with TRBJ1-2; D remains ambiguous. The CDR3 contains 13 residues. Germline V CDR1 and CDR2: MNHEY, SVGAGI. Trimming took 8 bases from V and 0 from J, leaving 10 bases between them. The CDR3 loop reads CASHVRSNYGYTF. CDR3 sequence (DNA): TGTGCCAGCCACGTCCGGTCTAACTATGGCTACACCTTC.

The CDR3 DNA reads TGTGCCAGCGCAGGGGAAACTGGAAACACCATATATTTT. It translates to CASAGETGNTIYF. The chain has TRBV28 and TRBJ1-3; the D gene is possibly TRBD1 (6 bases). The CDR3 contains 13 residues. V was pared by 8 bases and J by 2 bases, with 10 bases between. From germline, CDR1 is MDHEN and CDR2 SYDVKM.

In nucleotides, the CDR3 is TGTGCCAGCGGATGGACAGGCTCGGGCCGCCAAGAGACCCAGTACTTC. It yields the protein CASGWTGSGRQETQYF. This chain joins TRBV7-9 and TRBJ2-5, with 7 bases matching TRBD1. This CDR3 spans 16 amino acids. The germline V gene has CDR1 SEHNR and CDR2 FQNEAQ (reference sequence). With V trimmed by 8 bases and J by 1 base, 13 bases remained unmatched.

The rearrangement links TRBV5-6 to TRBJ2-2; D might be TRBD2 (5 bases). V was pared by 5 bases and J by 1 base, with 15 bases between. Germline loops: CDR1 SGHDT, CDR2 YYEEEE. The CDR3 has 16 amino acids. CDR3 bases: TGTGCCAGCAGTCGGAGCCTGGACTGGAACACCGGGGAGCTGTTTTTT. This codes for CASSRSLDWNTGELFF.

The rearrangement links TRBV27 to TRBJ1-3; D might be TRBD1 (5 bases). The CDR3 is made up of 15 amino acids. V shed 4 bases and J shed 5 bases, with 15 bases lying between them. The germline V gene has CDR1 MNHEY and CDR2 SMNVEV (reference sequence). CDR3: CASSYLPRGRNTIYF. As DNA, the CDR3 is TGTGCCAGCAGTTACTTACCTAGGGGTAGAAACACCATATATTTT.